These 22 T cell receptor beta chains were sequenced from one sample in a study of OX40 agonist ivuxolimab in advanced cancers. Profiled with immunoSEQ multiplex PCR; TCRdb holds only in-frame clones, not every one. The sample includes roughly 93,000 clones, about 91% of them seen just once. This sample comprised CD4+ or CD8+ T cells sorted from blood, obtained in a trial of the OX40 agonist ivuxolimab. The origin of the receptors is an adult with an advanced solid tumor such as melanoma, head and neck, liver or kidney cancer.

The V and J genes are TRBV5-4 and TRBJ2-5, with D maybe TRBD1 (5 bases). The germline V and J ends were trimmed by 0 bases and 4 bases, with 7 bases remaining between them. Looked up from germline, CDR1 is SGHNT and CDR2 is YYREEE (reference sequence). This CDR3 is 13 amino acids long. CDR3 loop: CASSLAGLETQYF. The CDR3 region has the DNA TGTGCCAGCAGCTTGGCAGGGCTAGAGACCCAGTACTTC.

J is TRBJ2-5 and V is TRBV6-6; TRBD2 might be the D (6 bases). The V and J ends lost 0 bases and 3 bases respectively, with 14 bases between them. CDR3 length equals 16 residues. Germline CDR1 MNHNY, CDR2 SVGAGI (reference sequence). In DNA, the CDR3 is TGTGCCAGCAGTTACTCGAAGCGGGCACTAAAAGAGACCCAGTACTTC. Protein sequence: CASSYSKRALKETQYF.

The genes are TRBV18 and TRBJ1-5, with D tentatively TRBD1 (5 bases). The CDR3 runs to 15 residues. Trimming took off 3 bases at V and 0 bases at J, with 9 bases between the two ends. CDR1 KGHSH and CDR2 LQKENI come from the germline V gene. In DNA, the CDR3 is TGTGCCAGCTCACCTCGGGGGGATAGCAATCAGCCCCAGCATTTT. Its protein is CASSPRGDSNQPQHF.

V and J are TRBV29-1 and TRBJ1-1; D remains unclear. The CDR3 totals 13 residues. V was trimmed by 3 bases and J by 1 base, leaving 9 bases between them. Germline V gene lookup returns CDR1 SQVTM and CDR2 ANQGSEA. This chain's CDR3 is CSVDTWSNTEAFF. The DNA of the CDR3 is TGCAGCGTTGATACGTGGTCGAACACTGAAGCTTTCTTT. Variable domain in full (rest from reference TRBV29-1 and TRBJ1-1): SAVISQKPSRDICQRGTSLTIQCQVDSQVTMMFWYRQQPGQSLTLIATANQGSEATYESGFVIDKFPISRPNLTFSTLTVSNMSPEDSSIYLCSVDTWSNTEAFFGQGTRLTVV.

The chain links TRBV5-1 to TRBJ1-1; a possible D gene is TRBD1 (5 bases). The germline gives CDR1 SGHRS, CDR2 YFSETQ. This CDR3 has 14 amino acids. The V end was cut by 5 bases, the J end by 0 bases, with 11 bases between. CDR3 bases: TGCGCCAGCAGAGCGGGACCCATGAACACTGAAGCTTTCTTT. Translation: CASRAGPMNTEAFF.

This clone was counted a single time. The J gene is TRBJ1-2, the V gene TRBV6-5; D is perhaps TRBD1 (6 bases). The length of the CDR3 is 15 residues. CDR1 is MNHEY, CDR2 SVGAGI, per germline. Trimming stripped 5 bases from V and 4 bases from J, with 17 bases between. The CDR3 region is CASSPVATGLYGYTF. As DNA, the CDR3 is TGTGCCAGCAGTCCCGTCGCAACAGGGCTCTATGGCTACACCTTC.

The chain recombines TRBV30 with TRBJ2-3, with D possibly TRBD2 on 5 matching bases. Per the germline V gene, CDR1 is GTSNPN and CDR2 is SVGIG (reference sequence). Trimming left V 2 bases short and J 4 bases short, with 7 bases between. CDR3 size: 12 residues. The CDR3 nucleotides read TGTGCCTGGAGTACTAGATCAGATACGCAGTATTTT. This gives the protein CAWSTRSDTQYF.

The V and J genes are TRBV27 and TRBJ1-2; possible D gene TRBD1, 5 bases. In germline, CDR1 is MNHEY, CDR2 SMNVEV (reference sequence). V lost 5 bases to trimming and J lost 4 bases, with 11 bases between them. The CDR3 is made up of 13 amino acids. CDR3 nucleotides: TGTGCCAGCAGTCAGGGTCCTTCCTATGGCTACACCTTC. Translation: CASSQGPSYGYTF.

V and J are TRBV19 and TRBJ1-1; D is unresolved. The CDR3 runs 14 residues. CDR1 LNHDA and CDR2 SQIVND come from the germline V gene (reference sequence). The V gene lost 3 bases and the J gene lost 1 base, with 9 bases spanning the gap. The CDR3 DNA sequence: TGTGCCAGTAGTATCCTCGTGGGGAACACTGAAGCTTTCTTT. Protein: CASSILVGNTEAFF.

The chain couples TRBV18 to TRBJ1-1; TRBD1 might be the D (5 bases). Trimming took off 6 bases at V and 0 bases at J, with 11 bases between the two ends. CDR1 is KGHSH, CDR2 LQKENI, per germline. The CDR3 has 14 amino acids. This chain's CDR3 is CASSPGTVNTEAFF. As DNA, the CDR3 is TGTGCCAGCTCCCCCGGGACTGTGAACACTGAAGCTTTCTTT.

The rearrangement links TRBV30 to TRBJ2-7; no clear D. The V and J ends lost 3 bases and 6 bases respectively, with 12 bases between them. CDR3 size: 12 residues. Germline V gene sequence: CDR1 GTSNPN, CDR2 SVGIG (reference sequence). CDR3 amino acids: CAWRVPLSEQYF. CDR3 in DNA: TGTGCCTGGAGGGTCCCACTGTCCGAGCAGTACTTC.

V is TRBV7-3 and J is TRBJ2-3, with 8 bases aligning to TRBD2. The CDR3 sequence is 15 residues long. Per germline, CDR1 SGHTA and CDR2 FQGTGA. Unmatched junction bases numbered 0, after V lost 0 bases and J lost 1 base. For the CDR3, the DNA is TGTGCCAGCAGCTTAACGGGACTAGGCACAGATACGCAGTATTTT. Its translation: CASSLTGLGTDTQYF.

The rearrangement joins TRBV28 to TRBJ1-3; weak D call: TRBD1 (5 bases). V was clipped by 1 base and J by 0 bases, with 10 bases between them. Germline V lookup: CDR1 MDHEN, CDR2 SYDVKM. The CDR3 has 16 residues. The CDR3 protein is CASSLSQGFSGNTIYF. As DNA, the CDR3 is TGTGCCAGCAGTTTATCCCAGGGTTTCTCTGGAAACACCATATATTTT. The whole variable domain, filled in from reference TRBV28 and TRBJ1-3, reads DVKVTQSSRYLVKRTGEKVFLECVQDMDHENMFWYRQDPGLGLRLIYFSYDVKMKEKGDIPEGYSVSREKKERFSLILESASTNQTSMYLCASSLSQGFSGNTIYFGEGSWLTVV.

This clone was recorded once. The chain recombines TRBV11-2 with TRBJ1-6; unclear D gene. Per germline, CDR1 SGHAT and CDR2 FQNNGV. There are 17 residues in the CDR3. Trimming cost V 0 bases and J 3 bases, with 12 bases left between them. CDR3 sequence: CASSLDLALDYNSPLHF. CDR3 coding DNA: TGTGCCAGCAGCTTAGATCTGGCGCTTGACTATAATTCACCCCTCCACTTT.

The chain has TRBV10-3 and TRBJ1-2; weak D call: TRBD1 (5 bases). With 10 bases removed from V and 5 bases from J, the gap between germline ends came to 11 bases. Looked up from germline, CDR1 is ENHRY and CDR2 is SYGVKD. The CDR3 has 11 amino acids. The CDR3 DNA sequence: TGTGCCAATCAGGGCAGATATGGCTACACCTTC. It encodes CANQGRYGYTF.

V usage is TRBV2 and J usage is TRBJ2-1; D possibly corresponds to TRBD1 (6 bases). CDR1 and CDR2 from the germline V gene are SNHLY and FYNNEI. This CDR3 has 14 residues. Trimming removed 5 bases at V and 5 bases at J, with 13 bases between. CDR3 bases: TGTGCCAGCAGTACGGGACATACGAACAATGAGCAGTTCTTC. Encoded protein: CASSTGHTNNEQFF.

The J gene is TRBJ2-7, the V gene TRBV27; D is unclear. Germline lookup yields CDR1 MNHEY and CDR2 SMNVEV (reference sequence). Trimming removed 3 bases at V and 8 bases at J, with 17 bases between. The length of the CDR3 is 14 residues. CDR3 amino acids: CASSFYGLNFKQYF. In DNA, the CDR3 is TGTGCCAGCAGTTTTTACGGGTTGAACTTTAAGCAGTACTTC.

The gene calls are TRBV6-5 and TRBJ1-5; D is unclear. The CDR3 is made up of 13 amino acids. CDR1 and CDR2 (germline): MNHEY, SVGAGI. The V end was cut by 4 bases, the J end by 2 bases, with 6 bases between. The CDR3 bases are TGTGCCAGCAGTTTAACAGGCAATCAGCCCCAGCATTTT. Translating gives CASSLTGNQPQHF.

The rearrangement joins TRBV14 to TRBJ1-2; a possible D gene is TRBD1 (6 bases). The CDR3 spans 14 residues. Looked up from germline, CDR1 is SGHDN and CDR2 is FVKESK. The V gene lost 6 bases and the J gene lost 4 bases, with 15 bases spanning the gap. CDR3 DNA sequence: TGTGCCAGCAGTTCACAGGGTGGGGGCTATGGCTACACCTTC. It is translated as CASSSQGGGYGYTF.

This chain links TRBV19 with TRBJ1-5; 8 bases match TRBD1. V trimming: 6 bases; J trimming: 3 bases; junction bases outside the gene matches: 7. The CDR3 has 15 amino acids. The germline gives CDR1 LNHDA, CDR2 SQIVND (reference sequence). This chain's CDR3 is CASSSGTGYNQPQHF. The CDR3, as DNA: TGTGCCAGTAGCTCCGGGACAGGATACAATCAGCCCCAGCATTTT.

The chain couples TRBV27 to TRBJ2-1, with unresolved D. This CDR3 spans 12 amino acids. V lost 4 bases and J lost 8, with 9 bases in between. The germline CDR1 and CDR2 sequences are MNHEY and SMNVEV (reference sequence). The DNA of the CDR3 is TGTGCCAGCAGTTCCGTAGCAGATGAGCAGTTCTTC. Translated, it gives CASSSVADEQFF.

The chain recombines TRBV9 with TRBJ1-1, with a possible D match to TRBD1 (6 bases). The CDR3 has 16 residues. V shed 3 bases and J shed 10 bases, with 25 bases lying between them. Germline values: CDR1 SGDLS, CDR2 YYNGEE. In nucleotides, the CDR3 is TGTGCCAGCAGCGCCCTAACAGGGACCGGGCCAACGGCAGCTTTCTTT. It encodes CASSALTGTGPTAAFF.